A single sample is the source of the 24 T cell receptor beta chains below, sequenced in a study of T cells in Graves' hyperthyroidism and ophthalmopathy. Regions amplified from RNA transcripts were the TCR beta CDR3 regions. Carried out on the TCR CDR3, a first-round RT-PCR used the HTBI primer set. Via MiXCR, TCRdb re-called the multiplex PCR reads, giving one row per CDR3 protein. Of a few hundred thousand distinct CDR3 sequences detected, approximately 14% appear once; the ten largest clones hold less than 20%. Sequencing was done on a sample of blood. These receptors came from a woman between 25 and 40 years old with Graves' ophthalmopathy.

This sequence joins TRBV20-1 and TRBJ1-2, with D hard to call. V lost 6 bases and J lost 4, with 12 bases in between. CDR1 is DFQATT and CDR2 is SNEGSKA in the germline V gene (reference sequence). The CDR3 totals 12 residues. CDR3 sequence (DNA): TGCAGTGCAACCACAGCGTCCTATGGCTACACCTTC. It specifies CSATTASYGYTF.

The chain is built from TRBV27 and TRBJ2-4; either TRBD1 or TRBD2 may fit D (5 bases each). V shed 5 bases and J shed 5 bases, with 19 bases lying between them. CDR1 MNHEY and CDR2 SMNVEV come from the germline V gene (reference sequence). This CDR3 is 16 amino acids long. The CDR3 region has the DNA TGTGCCAGCAGTCCGGGGACCTCTCCCTTCCAAAACATTCAGTACTTC. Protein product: CASSPGTSPFQNIQYF.

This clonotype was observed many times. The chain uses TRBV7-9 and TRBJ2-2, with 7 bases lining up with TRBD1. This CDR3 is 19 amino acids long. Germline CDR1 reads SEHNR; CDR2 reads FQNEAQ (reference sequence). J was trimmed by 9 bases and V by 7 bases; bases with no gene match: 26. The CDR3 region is CASNPPVTPGQKFSRELFF. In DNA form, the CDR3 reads TGTGCCAGCAACCCCCCCGTGACGCCGGGACAGAAGTTTTCACGGGAGCTGTTTTTT.

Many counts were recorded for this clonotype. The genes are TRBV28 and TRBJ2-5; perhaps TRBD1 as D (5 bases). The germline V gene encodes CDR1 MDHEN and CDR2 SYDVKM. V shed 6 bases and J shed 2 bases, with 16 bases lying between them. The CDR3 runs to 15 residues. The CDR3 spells CASRSTQGGQETQYF. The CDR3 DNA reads TGTGCCAGCAGAAGCACCCAGGGTGGACAAGAGACCCAGTACTTC. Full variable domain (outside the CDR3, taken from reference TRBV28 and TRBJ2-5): DVKVTQSSRYLVKRTGEKVFLECVQDMDHENMFWYRQDPGLGLRLIYFSYDVKMKEKGDIPEGYSVSREKKERFSLILESASTNQTSMYLCASRSTQGGQETQYFGPGTRLLVL.

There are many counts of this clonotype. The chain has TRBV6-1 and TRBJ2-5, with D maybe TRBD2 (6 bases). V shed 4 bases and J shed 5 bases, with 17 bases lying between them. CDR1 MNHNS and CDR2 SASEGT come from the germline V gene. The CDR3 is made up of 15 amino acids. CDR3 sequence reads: CASSVLVGGLETQYF. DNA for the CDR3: TGTGCCAGCAGTGTCCTCGTCGGGGGTCTCGAGACCCAGTACTTC.

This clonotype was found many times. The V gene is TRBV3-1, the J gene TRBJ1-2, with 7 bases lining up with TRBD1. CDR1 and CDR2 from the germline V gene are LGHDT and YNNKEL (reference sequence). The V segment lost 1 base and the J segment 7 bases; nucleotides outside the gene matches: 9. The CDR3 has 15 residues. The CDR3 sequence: CASSQADRTHGGYTF. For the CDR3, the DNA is TGTGCCAGCAGCCAAGCGGACAGGACCCATGGTGGCTACACCTTC.

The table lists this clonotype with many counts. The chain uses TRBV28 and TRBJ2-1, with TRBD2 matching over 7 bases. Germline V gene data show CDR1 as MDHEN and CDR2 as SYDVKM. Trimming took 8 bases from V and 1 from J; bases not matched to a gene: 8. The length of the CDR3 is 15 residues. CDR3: CASRRIGGSYNEQFF. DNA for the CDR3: TGTGCCAGCCGGAGGATCGGGGGGTCCTACAATGAGCAGTTCTTC.

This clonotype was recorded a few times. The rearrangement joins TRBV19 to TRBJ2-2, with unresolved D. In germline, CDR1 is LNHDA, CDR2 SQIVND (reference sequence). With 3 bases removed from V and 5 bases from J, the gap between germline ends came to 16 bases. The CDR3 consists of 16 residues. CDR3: CASSMKSTLRTGELFF. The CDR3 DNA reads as TGTGCCAGTAGTATGAAATCGACACTCCGAACCGGGGAGCTGTTTTTT.

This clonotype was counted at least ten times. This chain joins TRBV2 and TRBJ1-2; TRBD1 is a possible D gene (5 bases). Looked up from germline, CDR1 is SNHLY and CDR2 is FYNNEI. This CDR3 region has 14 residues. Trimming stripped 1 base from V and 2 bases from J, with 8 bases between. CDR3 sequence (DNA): TGTGCCAGCAGTGAAGTGGGGGGAAACTATGGCTACACCTTC. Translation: CASSEVGGNYGYTF.

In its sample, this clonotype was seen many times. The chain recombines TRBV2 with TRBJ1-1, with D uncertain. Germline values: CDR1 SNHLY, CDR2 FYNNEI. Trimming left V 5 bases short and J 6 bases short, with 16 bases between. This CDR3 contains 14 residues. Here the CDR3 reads CASSYPAELSEAFF. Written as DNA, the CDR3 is TGTGCCAGCAGTTACCCAGCGGAATTGTCTGAAGCTTTCTTT.

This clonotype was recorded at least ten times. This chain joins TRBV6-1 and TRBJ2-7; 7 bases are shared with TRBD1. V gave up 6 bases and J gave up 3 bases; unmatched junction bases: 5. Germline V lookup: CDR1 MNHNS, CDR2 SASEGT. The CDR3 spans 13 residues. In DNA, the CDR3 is TGTGCCAGCAGCGGAGGACAGGACTACGAGCAGTACTTC. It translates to CASSGGQDYEQYF.

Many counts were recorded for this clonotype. The CDR3 sequence is CASSRDRGTYSNQPQHF. For the CDR3, the DNA is TGTGCCAGCAGTCGAGACAGGGGTACTTATAGCAATCAGCCCCAGCATTTT. The V gene is TRBV12-3 or TRBV12-4, the J gene TRBJ1-5, with TRBD1 identical over 8 bases. The CDR3 runs to 17 residues. Trimming cost V 5 bases and J 0 bases; bases outside gene matches: 9.

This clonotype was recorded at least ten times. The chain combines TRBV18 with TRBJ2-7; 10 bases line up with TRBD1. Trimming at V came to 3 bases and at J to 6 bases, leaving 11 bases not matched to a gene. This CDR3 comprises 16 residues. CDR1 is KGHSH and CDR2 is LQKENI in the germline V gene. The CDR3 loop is CASSPSTGGAGGEQYF. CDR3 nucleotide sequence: TGTGCCAGCTCACCTTCGACAGGGGGCGCGGGTGGCGAGCAGTACTTC.

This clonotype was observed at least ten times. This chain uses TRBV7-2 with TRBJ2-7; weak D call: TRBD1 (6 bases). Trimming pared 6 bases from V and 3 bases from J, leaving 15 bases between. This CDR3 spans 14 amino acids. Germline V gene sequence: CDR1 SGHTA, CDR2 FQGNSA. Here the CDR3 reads CASRKGGSFYEQYF. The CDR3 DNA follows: TGTGCCAGCAGGAAAGGGGGATCCTTCTACGAGCAGTACTTC. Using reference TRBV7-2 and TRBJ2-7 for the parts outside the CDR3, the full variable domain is GAGVSQSPSNKVTEKGKDVELRCDPISGHTALYWYRQSLGQGLEFLIYFQGNSAPDKSGLPSDRFSAERTGGSVSTLTIQRTQQEDSAVYLCASRKGGSFYEQYFGPGTRLTVT.

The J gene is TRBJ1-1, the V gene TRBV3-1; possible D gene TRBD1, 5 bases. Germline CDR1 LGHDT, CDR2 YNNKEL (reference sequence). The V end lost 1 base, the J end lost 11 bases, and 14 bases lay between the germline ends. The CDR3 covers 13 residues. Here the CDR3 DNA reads TGTGCCAGCAGCCAAGGTTGGGGCAGCGGGGCTTTCTTT. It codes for CASSQGWGSGAFF.

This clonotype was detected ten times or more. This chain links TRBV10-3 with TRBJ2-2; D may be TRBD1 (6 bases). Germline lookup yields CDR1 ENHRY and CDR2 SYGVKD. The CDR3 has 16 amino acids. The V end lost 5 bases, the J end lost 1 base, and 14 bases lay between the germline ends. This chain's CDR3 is CAISSGPGVNTGELFF. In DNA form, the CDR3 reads TGTGCCATCAGTTCGGGTCCAGGGGTGAACACCGGGGAGCTGTTTTTT.

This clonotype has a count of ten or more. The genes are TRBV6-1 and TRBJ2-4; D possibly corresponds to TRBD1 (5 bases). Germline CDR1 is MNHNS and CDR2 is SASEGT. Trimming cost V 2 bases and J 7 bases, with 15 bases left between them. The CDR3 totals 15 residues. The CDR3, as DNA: TGTGCCAGCAGTGAAATCGGGCAGGGTATGAACATTCAGTACTTC. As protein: CASSEIGQGMNIQYF.

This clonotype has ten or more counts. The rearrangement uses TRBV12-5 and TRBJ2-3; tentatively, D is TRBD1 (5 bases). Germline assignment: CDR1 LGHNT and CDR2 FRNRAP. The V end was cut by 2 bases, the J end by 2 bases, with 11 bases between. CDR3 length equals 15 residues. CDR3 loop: CASGLSHRYTDTQYF. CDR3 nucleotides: TGTGCTAGTGGTTTGAGTCACAGGTACACAGATACGCAGTATTTT.

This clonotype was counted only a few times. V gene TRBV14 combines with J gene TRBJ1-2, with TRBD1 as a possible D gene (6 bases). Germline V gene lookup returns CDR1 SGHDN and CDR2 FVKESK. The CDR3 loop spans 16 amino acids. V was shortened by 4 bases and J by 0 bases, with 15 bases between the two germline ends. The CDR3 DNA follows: TGTGCCAGCAGCCCCCGATACAGGGCCCCTAACTATGGCTACACCTTC. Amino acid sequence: CASSPRYRAPNYGYTF.

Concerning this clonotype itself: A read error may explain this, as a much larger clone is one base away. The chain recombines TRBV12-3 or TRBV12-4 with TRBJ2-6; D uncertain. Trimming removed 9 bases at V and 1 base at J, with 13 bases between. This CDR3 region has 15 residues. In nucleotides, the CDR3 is TGTGCCAGTCAAATTAGGTGGTCTGGGGCCAACGTCCTGACTTTC. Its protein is CASQIRWSGANVLTF.

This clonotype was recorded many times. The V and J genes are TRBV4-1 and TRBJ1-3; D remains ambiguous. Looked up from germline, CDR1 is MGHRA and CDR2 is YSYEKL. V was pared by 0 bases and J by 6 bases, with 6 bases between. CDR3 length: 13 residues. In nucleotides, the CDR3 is TGCGCCAGCAGCCAAGACCCGTTAAACACCATATATTTT. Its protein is CASSQDPLNTIYF.

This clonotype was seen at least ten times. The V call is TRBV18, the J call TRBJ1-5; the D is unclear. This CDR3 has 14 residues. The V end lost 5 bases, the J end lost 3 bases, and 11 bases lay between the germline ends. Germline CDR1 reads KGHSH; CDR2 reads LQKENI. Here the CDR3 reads CASSSYSSNQPQHF. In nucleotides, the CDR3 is TGTGCCAGCTCATCGTACAGCTCCAATCAGCCCCAGCATTTT.

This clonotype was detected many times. In DNA form, the CDR3 reads TGTGCCATCAGGCCTACCGTGACGGGACGACCTAACAATCAGCCCCAGCATTTT. This encodes CAIRPTVTGRPNNQPQHF. This sequence joins TRBV10-3 and TRBJ1-5; a possible D gene is TRBD1 (5 bases). V was clipped by 6 bases and J by 3 bases, with 24 bases between them. Germline loops: CDR1 ENHRY, CDR2 SYGVKD. The CDR3 length is 18 residues.

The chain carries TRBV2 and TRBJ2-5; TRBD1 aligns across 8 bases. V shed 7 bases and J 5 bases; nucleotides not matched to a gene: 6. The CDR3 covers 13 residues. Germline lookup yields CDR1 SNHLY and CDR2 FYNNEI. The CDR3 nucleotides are TGTGCCAGCATGGACAGGGTATGGGAGACCCAGTACTTC. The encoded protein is CASMDRVWETQYF.